This TCR beta chain is drawn from a study of blood T cell repertoires in COVID-19. Study-wide background: The samples span acute and convalescent COVID-19 from the United States, Italy and Spain. Sources were T cells, B-cell-depleted T cells, or PBMCs; the material itself was cDNA or gDNA.

Germline CDR1 SGHRS, CDR2 YFSETQ. The CDR3 spans 15 residues. Trimming removed 5 bases from V and 0 bases from J, with 14 bases in between. Sequencing was performed with immunoSEQ multiplex PCR; in TCRdb, only in-frame clones are kept and a portion is missing. Altogether almost 250,000 clones are present, 70% to 90% being singletons, with the ten largest covering around 9.8%. Study members were between roughly 18 and 89 years old and lived in some 22 US regions. Cohorts were assigned according to the clinical history that participants reported. Sequenced material: PBMCs or T cells enriched from blood (not recorded which). The origin of this receptor is a woman between 45 and 60 years old with acute COVID-19. V is TRBV5-1 and J is TRBJ1-1; D possibly corresponds to TRBD1 (5 bases). CDR3 protein: CASSREEGLNTEAFF. The CDR3 DNA reads TGCGCCAGCAGTAGAGAGGAGGGGCTGAACACTGAAGCTTTCTTT.